One sample yielded the 13 T cell receptor beta chains listed below, sequenced in a study of regulatory T cells in long-lasting Graves disease. Building the TCR beta libraries relied on iRepertoire HTBI primers, and CDR3 regions underwent Arm-PCR. TCRdb ran MiXCR on the multiplex PCR reads and lists one entry per CDR3 protein. This table has 680,000 or so distinct CDR3 sequences, less than 20% appearing once. Documented time point: newly diagnosed GD, antithyroid drugs for less than 3 months. Making the TCR library involved RNA that had been extracted from PBMCs. Separately, the same data were catalogued under a study of T cells in Graves' hyperthyroidism and ophthalmopathy.

This sample comprised peripheral blood mononuclear cells (PBMCs), obtained at new diagnosis, from a patient treated with antithyroid drugs. These receptors were taken from a woman aged 25-40 years with Graves disease.

This CDR3 reads CASSPRISGRSSQYNEQFF. Here the CDR3 DNA reads TGTGCCAGCTCACCACGGATTAGCGGGAGGAGTTCCCAGTACAATGAGCAGTTCTTC. This chain connects TRBV18 to TRBJ2-1; 10 bases line up with TRBD2. This CDR3 has 19 residues. Germline V gene data show CDR1 as KGHSH and CDR2 as LQKENI. V shed 1 base, J shed 4 bases, and the junction held 13 bases outside the gene matches.

In its sample, this clonotype was seen many times. This rearrangement joins TRBV2 to TRBJ2-1; D could derive from TRBD1 or TRBD2 (5 bases each). The CDR3 is 16 amino acids. V lost 1 base, J lost 2 bases, and 12 bases lay in between. Germline lookup yields CDR1 SNHLY and CDR2 FYNNEI. The chain's CDR3 is CASSEGSGRAYNEQFF. The DNA of the CDR3 is TGTGCCAGCAGTGAAGGGTCAGGGAGAGCCTACAATGAGCAGTTCTTC.

Turning to this clonotype: Germline and junction disagree at one end, which may indicate a read error. The chain has TRBV19 and TRBJ1-2; D remains unclear. The CDR3 runs to 13 residues. Germline CDR1 LNHDA, CDR2 SQIVND (reference sequence). CDR3 residues: CASTSSGFYDYTF. DNA of the CDR3: TGTGCCAGTACCTCTTCGGGATTCTATGACTACACCTTC.

At least ten counts were recorded for this clonotype. The rearrangement uses TRBV12-3 or TRBV12-4 and TRBJ2-7; tentative D call: TRBD2 (6 bases). The CDR3 is made up of 14 amino acids. The V end was cut by 7 bases, the J end by 1 base, with 14 bases between. CDR3 protein: CASTGTPYSYEQYF. Written as DNA, the CDR3 is TGTGCCAGCACCGGGACTCCTTATTCCTACGAGCAGTACTTC.

This clonotype was observed at least ten times. The rearrangement links TRBV28 to TRBJ2-2; D not certain. Germline CDR1 MDHEN, CDR2 SYDVKM. Trimming pared 5 bases from V and 7 bases from J, leaving 11 bases between. The CDR3 is 13 amino acids. The CDR3 region has the DNA TGTGCCAGCAGTCCATCGTCCCTCGGGGAGCTGTTTTTT. This translates into CASSPSSLGELFF. Together with reference TRBV28 and TRBJ2-2, the CDR3 gives the full variable domain: DVKVTQSSRYLVKRTGEKVFLECVQDMDHENMFWYRQDPGLGLRLIYFSYDVKMKEKGDIPEGYSVSREKKERFSLILESASTNQTSMYLCASSPSSLGELFFGEGSRLTVL.

CDR3 protein: CASGLVQDSDNEQFF. The DNA of the CDR3 is TGTGCTAGTGGTTTGGTACAGGACTCGGACAATGAGCAGTTCTTC. The V and J genes are TRBV12-5 and TRBJ2-1; the D call may be TRBD1 or TRBD2 (5 bases each). The V and J ends lost 0 bases and 5 bases respectively, with 11 bases between them. The length of the CDR3 is 15 residues. The V gene's germline CDR1 is LGHNT and CDR2 FRNRAP.

This chain connects TRBV29-1 to TRBJ2-3, with D possibly being TRBD2 (5 bases). V lost 3 bases and J 1 base, leaving 11 bases between the germline ends. Germline loops: CDR1 SQVTM, CDR2 ANQGSEA. This CDR3 has 14 amino acids. In nucleotides, the CDR3 is TGCAGCGTTGATAGCAGCGGAGGCACAGATACGCAGTATTTT. This translates into CSVDSSGGTDTQYF.

This clonotype was picked up a small number of times. The genes are TRBV20-1 and TRBJ1-5; weak D call: TRBD1 (5 bases). The CDR3 loop spans 15 amino acids. V dropped 3 bases and J dropped 3 bases, with 15 bases sitting between them. Germline lookup yields CDR1 DFQATT and CDR2 SNEGSKA (reference sequence). The CDR3 here is CSASAPKGSNQPQHF. The CDR3 DNA follows: TGCAGTGCTAGTGCTCCGAAGGGGTCCAATCAGCCCCAGCATTTT.

V usage is TRBV19 and J usage is TRBJ2-2; perhaps TRBD1 as D (5 bases). The V and J ends lost 5 bases and 1 base respectively, with 14 bases between them. In germline, CDR1 is LNHDA, CDR2 SQIVND (reference sequence). This CDR3 is built from 16 residues. The chain's CDR3 is CASSGARRENTGELFF. CDR3 DNA sequence: TGTGCCAGTAGTGGGGCCCGTCGAGAGAACACCGGGGAGCTGTTTTTT.

The chain employs TRBV5-5 and TRBJ2-7, with 12 bases lining up with TRBD1. The V and J ends lost 2 bases and 3 bases, in that order; junction bases with no gene match: 3. Germline lookup yields CDR1 SGHKS and CDR2 YYEKEE (reference sequence). This CDR3 region has 15 residues. CDR3 sequence: CASSFGTGGHYEQYF. CDR3 DNA sequence: TGTGCCAGCAGCTTTGGGACAGGGGGCCACTACGAGCAGTACTTC.

At least ten counts were recorded for this clonotype. The J gene is TRBJ1-1, the V gene TRBV2; the D is unclear. The germline CDR1 and CDR2 sequences are SNHLY and FYNNEI. This CDR3 has 14 residues. V lost 7 bases, J lost 0 bases, and 12 bases lay in between. CDR3 sequence reads: CASNFDDMNTEAFF. CDR3 nucleotide sequence: TGTGCCAGCAATTTTGACGACATGAACACTGAAGCTTTCTTT.

This clonotype occurred many times. The chain combines TRBV12-3 or TRBV12-4 with TRBJ1-5; a possible D gene is TRBD1 (5 bases). The CDR3 length is 14 residues. V lost 2 bases and J lost 5, with 10 bases in between. The CDR3 loop reads CASSLSGRDQPQHF. The DNA for the CDR3 is TGTGCCAGCAGTTTATCGGGGCGCGATCAGCCCCAGCATTTT.

This clonotype was counted between two and nine times. The rearrangement uses TRBV20-1 and TRBJ2-5; no reliable D call. Germline V lookup: CDR1 DFQATT, CDR2 SNEGSKA (reference sequence). The CDR3 has 12 residues. Trimming removed 3 bases at V and 5 bases at J, with 10 bases between. The CDR3 reads CSASAELETQYF. CDR3 DNA: TGCAGTGCTAGTGCAGAATTGGAGACCCAGTACTTC.